The 30 T cell receptor beta chains given below trace back to one sample, sequenced in a study of cytomegalovirus exposure and HLA in healthy donors. 60 Vbeta and 13 Jbeta primers were used in PCR. Clones were read by immunoSEQ multiplex PCR, and TCRdb kept only the in-frame ones, dropping some. This table holds approximately 110,000 clones, around 77% found once. The sequenced sample consisted of PBMCs. The receptors were sampled from a woman under 40 in good health and CMV-seropositive.

CDR3 amino acids: CASSRQGEETQYF. As DNA, the CDR3 is TGTGCCAGCAGTAGACAGGGAGAAGAGACCCAGTACTTC. This chain uses TRBV6-1 with TRBJ2-5; 7 bases agree with TRBD1. V lost 5 bases and J lost 3; bases outside the gene matches: 3. The CDR3 extends over 13 amino acids. Germline loops: CDR1 MNHNS, CDR2 SASEGT.

The V and J genes are TRBV28 and TRBJ2-3, with a weak D call TRBD1 (7 bases). The CDR3 is 17 amino acids. Germline-derived CDR1 and CDR2 are MDHEN and SYDVKM. Deletions cut 8 bases from V and 0 bases from J, with 21 bases between. The CDR3 nucleotides read TGTGCCAGCCCCCCCCACGCGGGACAGCCCAGCACAGATACGCAGTATTTT. Translated: CASPPHAGQPSTDTQYF.

The chain combines TRBV6-1 with TRBJ1-2; the D gene is possibly TRBD1 (6 bases). The V and J ends lost 6 bases and 4 bases respectively, with 12 bases between them. The CDR3 is made up of 13 amino acids. Germline CDR1 MNHNS, CDR2 SASEGT. CDR3: CASRQTGTYGYTF. For the CDR3, the DNA is TGTGCCAGCAGGCAGACAGGTACCTATGGCTACACCTTC.

This clone turned up a few times. This chain joins TRBV9 and TRBJ2-3, with D maybe TRBD1 (6 bases). V was trimmed by 0 bases and J by 2 bases, leaving 13 bases between them. The CDR3 contains 16 residues. Germline lookup yields CDR1 SGDLS and CDR2 YYNGEE. The CDR3 DNA follows: TGTGCCAGCAGCGTAGAGGAGGACAGTACCACAGATACGCAGTATTTT. Amino acid sequence: CASSVEEDSTTDTQYF.

Only one count was recorded for this clone. A read error may produce the germline difference seen at one junction end. V usage is TRBV7-7 and J usage is TRBJ2-5; D perhaps matches TRBD1 (6 bases). CDR1 is SSHAT and CDR2 is FNYEAQ in the germline V gene (reference sequence). There are 14 residues in the CDR3. The CDR3 DNA sequence: TGTGCTAGCAGCTCCGGGACACTTCAAGAGACCCAGTACTTC. It encodes CASSSGTLQETQYF.

This clone appeared a few times. The chain has TRBV7-9 and TRBJ1-2; possible D gene TRBD1, 5 bases. CDR3 length: 13 residues. Germline values: CDR1 SEHNR, CDR2 FQNEAQ (reference sequence). Trimming removed 5 bases at V and 4 bases at J, with 11 bases between. CDR3 region: CASSLSDIYGYTF. DNA for the CDR3: TGTGCCAGCAGCCTATCGGACATCTATGGCTACACCTTC.

V gene TRBV28 combines with J gene TRBJ2-1; 13 positions match TRBD2. The J segment lost 5 bases and the V segment lost 6 bases, leaving 13 bases of the junction unmatched. Germline V gene data show CDR1 as MDHEN and CDR2 as SYDVKM. CDR3 length: 18 residues. CDR3 DNA: TGTGCCAGCAGCCTCTCCGCTCCCGGGACTAGCGGGAACAATGAGCAGTTCTTC. Residues: CASSLSAPGTSGNNEQFF.

The V gene is TRBV14, the J gene TRBJ1-3; D gene unclear. Germline V lookup: CDR1 SGHDN, CDR2 FVKESK. V was pared by 3 bases and J by 4 bases, with 19 bases between. This CDR3 region has 17 residues. CDR3 coding DNA: TGTGCCAGCAGCCAGTGGAATAGCACTGCGAGAGGAAACACCATATATTTT. It codes for CASSQWNSTARGNTIYF.

The rearrangement uses TRBV6-1 and TRBJ1-6; the D is unclear. Germline CDR1 MNHNS, CDR2 SASEGT. V shed 2 bases and J shed 10 bases, with 12 bases lying between them. CDR3 length equals 14 residues. The CDR3 region has the DNA TGTGCCAGCAGTGAAAGTACAGTCTGGTCACCCCTCCACTTT. Amino acids: CASSESTVWSPLHF.

The CDR3, as DNA: TGTGCCAGCAGTGACCTACGGGGAAGCACAGATACGCAGTATTTT. Its translation is CASSDLRGSTDTQYF. The J gene is TRBJ2-3, the V gene TRBV6-1; maybe TRBD2 (5 bases). This CDR3 contains 15 residues. Germline V gene lookup returns CDR1 MNHNS and CDR2 SASEGT. V lost 3 bases and J lost 0, with 10 bases in between.

The CDR3 here is CATSGEVNEQYF. As DNA, the CDR3 is TGTGCGACCTCGGGGGAGGTGAACGAGCAGTACTTC. V usage is TRBV5-4 and J usage is TRBJ2-7; D perhaps matches TRBD2 (6 bases). The germline V gene encodes CDR1 SGHNT and CDR2 YYREEE (reference sequence). The CDR3 is 12 residues long.

V is TRBV6-6 and J is TRBJ1-2; 7 bases fit TRBD1. Germline CDR1 and CDR2: MNHNY and SVGAGI (reference sequence). This CDR3 is 13 amino acids long. The V gene end was trimmed by 6 bases and the J gene end by 5 bases; junction bases not matched to a gene: 6. Here the CDR3 DNA reads TGTGCCAGCAGCCAGACAGGGACATATGGCTACACCTTC. Protein: CASSQTGTYGYTF.

The genes are TRBV11-3 and TRBJ2-5; TRBD2 matches 13 bases. Germline V gives CDR1 SGHNT, CDR2 YENEEA. This CDR3 has 17 amino acids. Losses at the gene ends were 3 bases for V and 2 bases for J; bases not matched to a gene: 6. The CDR3 DNA reads as TGTGCCAGCAGCTTCCCCGGACTAGCGGGAGAGCAAGAGACCCAGTACTTC. Translation: CASSFPGLAGEQETQYF.

This rearrangement joins TRBV9 to TRBJ2-3; 8 bases align to TRBD2. This CDR3 comprises 16 residues. V lost 0 bases to trimming and J lost 3 bases; unmatched junction nucleotides: 6. The germline V gene has CDR1 SGDLS and CDR2 YYNGEE. The CDR3 here is CASSVVGGGMTDTQYF. CDR3 nucleotides: TGTGCCAGCAGCGTAGTCGGCGGGGGGATGACAGATACGCAGTATTTT.

The chain employs TRBV4-2 and TRBJ2-7; D perhaps matches TRBD2 (6 bases). From germline, CDR1 is LGHNA and CDR2 YNFKEQ. Trimming took off 4 bases at V and 4 bases at J, with 17 bases between the two ends. CDR3 size: 15 residues. DNA for the CDR3: TGTGCCAGCAGCCCTAACCACGGGAGTACGTACGAGCAGTACTTC. Translating it yields CASSPNHGSTYEQYF.

In the case of this clone: The sample holds other DNA sequences that translate to the same CDR3. The CDR3 loop is CASSVALAGGTDTQYF. The CDR3 DNA sequence: TGTGCCAGCAGCGTAGCTCTAGCGGGGGGCACAGATACGCAGTATTTT. V is TRBV9 and J is TRBJ2-3; 10 positions match TRBD2. Germline CDR1 is SGDLS and CDR2 is YYNGEE. The CDR3 is made up of 16 amino acids. The J segment lost 1 base and the V segment lost 0 bases, leaving 2 bases of the junction unmatched.

CDR3 sequence (DNA): TGTGCCAGCAGCGTAGAGGTAGCCTCCGAGCAGTTCTTC. This gives the protein CASSVEVASEQFF. The V call is TRBV9, the J call TRBJ2-1; no reliable D call. The CDR3 loop spans 13 amino acids. Trimming removed 0 bases from V and 10 bases from J, with 11 bases in between. Germline-derived CDR1 and CDR2 are SGDLS and YYNGEE.

This clone has only a few counts. The chain carries TRBV9 and TRBJ1-1; possible D gene TRBD1, 5 bases. Germline CDR1 and CDR2: SGDLS and YYNGEE. Trimming cost V 0 bases and J 0 bases, with 6 bases left between them. This CDR3 is 14 amino acids long. The CDR3 coding sequence is TGTGCCAGCAGCGTAGAGGGGATGAACACTGAAGCTTTCTTT. Amino acid sequence: CASSVEGMNTEAFF.

The J gene is TRBJ2-7, the V gene TRBV4-1; TRBD1 might be the D (6 bases). V gave up 1 base and J gave up 0 bases, with 13 bases separating them. CDR1 is MGHRA and CDR2 is YSYEKL in the germline V gene. CDR3 size: 16 residues. The CDR3 spells CASSQGPQGFSYEQYF. As DNA, the CDR3 is TGCGCCAGCAGCCAAGGTCCCCAGGGGTTCTCCTACGAGCAGTACTTC.

This chain uses TRBV5-1 with TRBJ2-1, with a weak D call TRBD2 (5 bases). Trimming removed 1 base from V and 5 bases from J, with 13 bases in between. Germline CDR1 and CDR2: SGHRS and YFSETQ. This CDR3 contains 15 residues. DNA of the CDR3: TGCGCCAGCAGCTTGATTAGCGTCCGCGACAATGAGCAGTTCTTC. It specifies CASSLISVRDNEQFF. Drawing the rest from reference TRBV5-1 and TRBJ2-1, the complete variable domain is KAGVTQTPRYLIKTRGQQVTLSCSPISGHRSVSWYQQTPGQGLQFLFEYFSETQRNKGNFPGRFSGRQFSNSRSEMNVSTLELGDSALYLCASSLISVRDNEQFFGPGTRLTVL.

The rearrangement uses TRBV27 and TRBJ1-5; 7 nucleotides match TRBD1. CDR1 and CDR2 from the germline V gene are MNHEY and SMNVEV (reference sequence). CDR3 length equals 15 residues. The ends lost 2 bases at V and 4 bases at J; junction bases unmatched: 5. CDR3 in amino acids: CASSLNRGQNQPQHF. CDR3 DNA sequence: TGTGCCAGCAGTTTAAATCGGGGACAGAATCAGCCCCAGCATTTT.

The chain uses TRBV28 and TRBJ1-2; a weak D match, TRBD1 (5 bases). Trimming took 4 bases from V and 7 from J, leaving 19 bases between them. Germline V gene data show CDR1 as MDHEN and CDR2 as SYDVKM. This CDR3 comprises 15 residues. The chain's CDR3 is CASSSIQGGGGGYTF. In DNA form, the CDR3 reads TGTGCCAGCAGTTCAATCCAGGGAGGTGGGGGTGGCTACACCTTC.

V gene TRBV30 combines with J gene TRBJ1-1; D is possibly TRBD1 (6 bases). CDR3 length equals 12 residues. In germline, CDR1 is GTSNPN, CDR2 SVGIG (reference sequence). V was shortened by 7 bases and J by 10 bases, with 19 bases between the two germline ends. CDR3 nucleotides: TGTGCCTTTGGGCCCTTCAGGGGCACAGCTTTCTTT. Protein: CAFGPFRGTAFF.

V usage is TRBV6-5 and J usage is TRBJ2-5; 10 bases are a match to TRBD2. Germline-derived CDR1 and CDR2 are MNHEY and SVGAGI. J was trimmed by 0 bases and V by 2 bases; bases with no gene match: 0. The CDR3 is made up of 15 amino acids. The CDR3 nucleotides are TGTGCCAGCAGTTACACTAGCGGGGACCAAGAGACCCAGTACTTC. It specifies CASSYTSGDQETQYF.

V is TRBV11-2 and J is TRBJ1-1, with D possibly TRBD1 on 6 matching bases. From germline, CDR1 is SGHAT and CDR2 FQNNGV. The CDR3 contains 15 residues. Trimming stripped 6 bases from V and 5 bases from J, with 19 bases between. CDR3 region: CASRLGGAGGTEAFF. The DNA for the CDR3 is TGTGCCAGCAGACTGGGGGGGGCGGGCGGGACTGAAGCTTTCTTT.

V gene TRBV4-1 combines with J gene TRBJ1-4; 7 positions match TRBD1. CDR1 is MGHRA and CDR2 is YSYEKL in the germline V gene. The J segment lost 4 bases and the V segment lost 0 bases, leaving 8 bases of the junction unmatched. The CDR3 has 17 residues. The CDR3 loop reads CASSQDRGTAVNEKLFF. The CDR3 bases are TGCGCCAGCAGCCAAGATCGGGGGACAGCGGTTAATGAAAAACTGTTTTTT.

Concerning this clone itself: An end of the junction differs from the germline gene, which may be a read error. This rearrangement joins TRBV7-9 to TRBJ1-4; D not certain. This CDR3 is built from 12 residues. The germline CDR1 and CDR2 sequences are SEHNR and FQNEAQ (reference sequence). CDR3 nucleotides: TGTTCCAGCAGCTTACTACGTGAAAAACTGTTTTTT. Translated, it gives CSSSLLREKLFF.

The V gene is TRBV2, the J gene TRBJ2-5; TRBD2 matches at 9 bases. J lost 2 bases, V lost 5 bases, and 3 bases had no gene match. This CDR3 region has 14 residues. Germline V lookup: CDR1 SNHLY, CDR2 FYNNEI. CDR3 sequence reads: CASSSTSGQETQYF. In nucleotides, the CDR3 is TGTGCCAGCAGTTCGACTAGCGGACAAGAGACCCAGTACTTC.

The chain carries TRBV12-1 and TRBJ2-5; the D call in the table, TRBD2, was not verified against the DNA. TRBV12-1 is shown as a pseudogene. CDR3 length: 16 amino acids. The CDR3 DNA follows: TGTGCCAGCACCAAACCCCCTAGCGGGAGCATGGAGACCCAGTACTTC. This translates into CASTKPPSGSMETQYF.

The chain combines TRBV6-1 with TRBJ1-5; the D gene is possibly TRBD1 (5 bases). Trimming shortened V by 2 bases and J by 5 bases, and 13 bases separated the two germline ends. Germline-derived CDR1 and CDR2 are MNHNS and SASEGT. CDR3 length: 15 residues. The CDR3 DNA follows: TGTGCCAGCAGTGAACGTTCGGGGGGGGATCAGCCCCAGCATTTT. Translated: CASSERSGGDQPQHF.